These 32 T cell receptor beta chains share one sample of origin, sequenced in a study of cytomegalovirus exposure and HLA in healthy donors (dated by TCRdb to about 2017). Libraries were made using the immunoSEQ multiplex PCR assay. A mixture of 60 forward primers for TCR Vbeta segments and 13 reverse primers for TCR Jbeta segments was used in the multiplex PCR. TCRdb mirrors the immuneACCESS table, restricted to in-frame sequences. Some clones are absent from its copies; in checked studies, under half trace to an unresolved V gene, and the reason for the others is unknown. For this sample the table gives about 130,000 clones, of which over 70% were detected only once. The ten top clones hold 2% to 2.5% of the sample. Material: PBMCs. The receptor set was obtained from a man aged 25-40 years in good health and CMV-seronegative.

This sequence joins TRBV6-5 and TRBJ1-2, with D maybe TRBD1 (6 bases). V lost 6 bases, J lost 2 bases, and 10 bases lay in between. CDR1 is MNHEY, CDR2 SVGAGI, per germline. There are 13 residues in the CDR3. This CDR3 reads CASRPGTNYGYTF. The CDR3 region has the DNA TGTGCCAGCAGACCCGGGACAAACTATGGCTACACCTTC.

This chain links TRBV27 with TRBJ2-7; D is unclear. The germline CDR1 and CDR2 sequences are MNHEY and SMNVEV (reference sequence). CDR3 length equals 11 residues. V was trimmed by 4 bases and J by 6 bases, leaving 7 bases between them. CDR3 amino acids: CASSSPPEQYF. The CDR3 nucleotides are TGTGCCAGCAGTTCCCCTCCCGAGCAGTACTTC.

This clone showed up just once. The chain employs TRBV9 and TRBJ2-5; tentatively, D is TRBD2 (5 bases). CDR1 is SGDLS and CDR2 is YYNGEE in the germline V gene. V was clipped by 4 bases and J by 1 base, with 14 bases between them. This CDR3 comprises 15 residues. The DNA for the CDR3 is TGTGCCAGCAGCCTCAACGGACTCCCCCAAGAGACCCAGTACTTC. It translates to CASSLNGLPQETQYF.

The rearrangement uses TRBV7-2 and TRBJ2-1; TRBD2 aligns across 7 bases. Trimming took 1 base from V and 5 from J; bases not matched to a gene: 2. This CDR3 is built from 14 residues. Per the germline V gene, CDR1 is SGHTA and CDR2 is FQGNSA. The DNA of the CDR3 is TGTGCCAGCAGCTTAGAACTAGCGAACAATGAGCAGTTCTTC. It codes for CASSLELANNEQFF.

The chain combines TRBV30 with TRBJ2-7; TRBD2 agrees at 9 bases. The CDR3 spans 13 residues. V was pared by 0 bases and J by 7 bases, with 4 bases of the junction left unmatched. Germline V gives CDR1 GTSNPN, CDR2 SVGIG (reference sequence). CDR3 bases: TGTGCCTGGAGTGTAAGGCTAGCGGGAGAGCAGTACTTC. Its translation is CAWSVRLAGEQYF. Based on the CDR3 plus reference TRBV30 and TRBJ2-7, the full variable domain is SQTIHQWPATLVQPVGSPLSLECTVEGTSNPNLYWYRQAAGRGLQLLFYSVGIGQISSEVPQNLSASRPQDRQFILSSKKLLLSDSGFYLCAWSVRLAGEQYFGPGTRLTVT.

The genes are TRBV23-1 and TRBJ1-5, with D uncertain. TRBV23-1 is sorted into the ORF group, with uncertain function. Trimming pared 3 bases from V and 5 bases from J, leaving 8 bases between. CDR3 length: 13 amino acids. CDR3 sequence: CASSHQTDQPQHF. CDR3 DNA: TGCGCCAGCAGTCACCAAACAGATCAGCCCCAGCATTTT.

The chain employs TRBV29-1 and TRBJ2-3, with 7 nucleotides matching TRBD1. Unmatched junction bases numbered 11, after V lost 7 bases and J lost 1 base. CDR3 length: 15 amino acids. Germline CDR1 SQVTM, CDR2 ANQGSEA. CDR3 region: CSAEGTDVRTDTQYF. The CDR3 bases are TGCAGCGCCGAAGGGACAGACGTACGCACAGATACGCAGTATTTT.

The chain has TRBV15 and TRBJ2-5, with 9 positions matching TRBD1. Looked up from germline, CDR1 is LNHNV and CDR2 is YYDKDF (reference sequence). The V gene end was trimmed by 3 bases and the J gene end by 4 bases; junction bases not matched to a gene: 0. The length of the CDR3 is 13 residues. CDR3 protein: CATSRDRGETQYF. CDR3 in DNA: TGTGCCACCAGCAGGGACAGGGGAGAGACCCAGTACTTC.

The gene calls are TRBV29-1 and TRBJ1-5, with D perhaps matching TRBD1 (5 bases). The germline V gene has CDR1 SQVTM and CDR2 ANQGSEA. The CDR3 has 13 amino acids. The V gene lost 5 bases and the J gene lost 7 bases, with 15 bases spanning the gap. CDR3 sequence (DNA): TGCAGCGTTACGAAAGGGGTAGGACAGCCCCAGCATTTT. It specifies CSVTKGVGQPQHF.

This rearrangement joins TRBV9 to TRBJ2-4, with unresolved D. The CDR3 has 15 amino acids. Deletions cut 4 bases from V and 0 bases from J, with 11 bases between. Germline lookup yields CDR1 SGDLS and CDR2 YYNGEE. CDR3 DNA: TGTGCCAGCAGCCCTGAACTGGTAGCCAAAAACATTCAGTACTTC. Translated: CASSPELVAKNIQYF.

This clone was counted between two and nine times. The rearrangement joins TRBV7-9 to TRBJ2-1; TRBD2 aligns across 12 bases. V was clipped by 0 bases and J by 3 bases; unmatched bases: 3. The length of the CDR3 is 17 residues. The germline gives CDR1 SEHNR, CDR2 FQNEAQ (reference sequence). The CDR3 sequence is CASSLATSGRIYNEQFF. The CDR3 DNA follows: TGTGCCAGCAGCTTAGCGACTAGCGGGAGAATCTACAATGAGCAGTTCTTC. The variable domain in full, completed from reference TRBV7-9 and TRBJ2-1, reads DTGVSQNPRHKITKRGQNVTFRCDPISEHNRLYWYRQTLGQGPEFLTYFQNEAQLEKSRLLSDRFSAERPKGSFSTLEIQRTEQGDSAMYLCASSLATSGRIYNEQFFGPGTRLTVL.

CDR3 loop: CASSGGASSYNEQFF. The CDR3 coding sequence is TGCGCCAGCAGCGGGGGGGCGAGCTCCTACAATGAGCAGTTCTTC. The rearrangement uses TRBV4-1 and TRBJ2-1; D perhaps matches TRBD2 (7 bases). CDR3 size: 15 residues. Germline V gives CDR1 MGHRA, CDR2 YSYEKL. V was cut by 5 bases and J by 0 bases, with 11 bases left in between.

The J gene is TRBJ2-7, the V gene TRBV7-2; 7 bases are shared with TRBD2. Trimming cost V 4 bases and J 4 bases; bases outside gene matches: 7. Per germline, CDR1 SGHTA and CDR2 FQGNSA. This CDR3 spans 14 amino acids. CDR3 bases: TGTGCCAGCAGCTCGGATAGCGGGTCGTACGAGCAGTACTTC. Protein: CASSSDSGSYEQYF.

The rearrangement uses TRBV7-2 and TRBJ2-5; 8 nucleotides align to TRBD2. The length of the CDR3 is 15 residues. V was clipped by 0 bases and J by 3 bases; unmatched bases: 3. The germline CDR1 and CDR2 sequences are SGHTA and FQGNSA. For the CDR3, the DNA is TGTGCCAGCAGCTTAGCATTAGCGGGAAAAGAGACCCAGTACTTC. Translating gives CASSLALAGKETQYF.

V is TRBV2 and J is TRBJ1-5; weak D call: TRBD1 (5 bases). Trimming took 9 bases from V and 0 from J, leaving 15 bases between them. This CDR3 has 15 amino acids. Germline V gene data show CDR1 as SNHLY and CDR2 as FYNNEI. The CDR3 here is CASERTPYSNQPQHF. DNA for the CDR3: TGTGCCAGTGAACGGACACCTTATAGCAATCAGCCCCAGCATTTT.

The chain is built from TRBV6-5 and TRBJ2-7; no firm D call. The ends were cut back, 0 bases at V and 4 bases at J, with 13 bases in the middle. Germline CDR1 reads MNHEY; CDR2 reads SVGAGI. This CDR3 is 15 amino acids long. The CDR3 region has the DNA TGTGCCAGCAGTTACTCGATTAGGTCTAGATACGAGCAGTACTTC. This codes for CASSYSIRSRYEQYF.

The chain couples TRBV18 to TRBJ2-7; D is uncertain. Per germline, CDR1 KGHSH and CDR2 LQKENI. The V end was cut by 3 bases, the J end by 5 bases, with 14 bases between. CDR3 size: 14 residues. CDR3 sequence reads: CASSPFHLANEQYF. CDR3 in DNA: TGTGCCAGCTCACCGTTTCACCTTGCGAACGAGCAGTACTTC.

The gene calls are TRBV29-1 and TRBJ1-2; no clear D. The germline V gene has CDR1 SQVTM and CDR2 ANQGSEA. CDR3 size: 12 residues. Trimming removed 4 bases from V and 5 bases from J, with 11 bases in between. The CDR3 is CSVGIQSYGYTF. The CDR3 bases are TGCAGCGTTGGTATACAGTCTTATGGCTACACCTTC.

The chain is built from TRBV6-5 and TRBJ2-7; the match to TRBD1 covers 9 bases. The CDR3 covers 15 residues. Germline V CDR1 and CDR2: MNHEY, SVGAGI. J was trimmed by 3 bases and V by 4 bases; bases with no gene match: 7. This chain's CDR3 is CASSFGQGKGYEQYF. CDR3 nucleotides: TGTGCCAGCAGTTTCGGACAGGGGAAGGGCTACGAGCAGTACTTC.

The CDR3: CASSLDLAAYEQYF. CDR3 DNA sequence: TGTGCCAGCAGCTTGGACCTAGCGGCCTACGAGCAGTACTTC. The V and J genes are TRBV5-4 and TRBJ2-7; 7 nucleotides match TRBD2. Looked up from germline, CDR1 is SGHNT and CDR2 is YYREEE (reference sequence). J gave up 2 bases and V 0 bases, and 2 bases lay outside the gene matches. The CDR3 extends over 14 amino acids.

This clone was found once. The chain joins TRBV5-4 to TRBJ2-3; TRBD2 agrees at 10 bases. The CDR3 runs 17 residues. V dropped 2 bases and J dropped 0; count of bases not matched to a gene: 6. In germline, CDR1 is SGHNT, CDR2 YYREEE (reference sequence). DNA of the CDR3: TGTGCCAGCAGCTTTGGACTAGCGGAGGGGAGCACAGATACGCAGTATTTT. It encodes CASSFGLAEGSTDTQYF. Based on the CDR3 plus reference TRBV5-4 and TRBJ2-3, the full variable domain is ETGVTQSPTHLIKTRGQQVTLRCSSQSGHNTVSWYQQALGQGPQFIFQYYREEENGRGNFPPRFSGLQFPNYSSELNVNALELDDSALYLCASSFGLAEGSTDTQYFGPGTRLTVL.

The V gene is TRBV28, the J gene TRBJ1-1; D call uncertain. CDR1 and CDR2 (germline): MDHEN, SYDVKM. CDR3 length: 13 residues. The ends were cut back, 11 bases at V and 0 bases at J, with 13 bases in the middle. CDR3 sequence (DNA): TGTGCCGCAATGCAATACATGAACACTGAAGCTTTCTTT. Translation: CAAMQYMNTEAFF.

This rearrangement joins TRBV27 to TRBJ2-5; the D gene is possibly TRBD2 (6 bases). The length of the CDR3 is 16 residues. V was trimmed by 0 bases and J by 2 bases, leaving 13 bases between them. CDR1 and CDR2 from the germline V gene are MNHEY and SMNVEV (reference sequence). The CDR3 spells CASSLSFGRSQETQYF. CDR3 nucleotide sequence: TGTGCCAGCAGTTTATCCTTCGGGAGAAGTCAAGAGACCCAGTACTTC.

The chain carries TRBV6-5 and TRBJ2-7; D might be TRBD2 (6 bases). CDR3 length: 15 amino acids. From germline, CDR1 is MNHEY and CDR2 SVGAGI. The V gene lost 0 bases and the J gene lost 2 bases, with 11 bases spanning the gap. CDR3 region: CASSYSVSGTYEQYF. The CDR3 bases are TGTGCCAGCAGTTACTCGGTTAGCGGCACCTACGAGCAGTACTTC.

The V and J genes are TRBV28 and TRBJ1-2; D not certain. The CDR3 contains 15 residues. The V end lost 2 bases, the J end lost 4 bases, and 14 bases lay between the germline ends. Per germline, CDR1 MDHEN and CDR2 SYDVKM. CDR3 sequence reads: CASSLGTRSFYGYTF. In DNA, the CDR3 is TGTGCCAGCAGTTTAGGCACACGCTCTTTCTATGGCTACACCTTC.

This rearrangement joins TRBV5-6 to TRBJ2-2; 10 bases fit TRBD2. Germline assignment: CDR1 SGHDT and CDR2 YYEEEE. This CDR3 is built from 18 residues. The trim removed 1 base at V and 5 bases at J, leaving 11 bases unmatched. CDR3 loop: CASSLRRLAGARTGELFF. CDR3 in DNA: TGTGCCAGCAGCTTGCGTCGGCTAGCGGGAGCAAGGACCGGGGAGCTGTTTTTT.

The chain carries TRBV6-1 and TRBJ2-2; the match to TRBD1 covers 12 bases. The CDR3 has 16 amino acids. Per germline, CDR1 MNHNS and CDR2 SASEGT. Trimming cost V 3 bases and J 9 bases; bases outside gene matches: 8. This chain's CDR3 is CASSDRDRGRTWELFF. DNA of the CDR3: TGTGCCAGCAGTGACAGGGACAGGGGGCGAACCTGGGAGCTGTTTTTT.

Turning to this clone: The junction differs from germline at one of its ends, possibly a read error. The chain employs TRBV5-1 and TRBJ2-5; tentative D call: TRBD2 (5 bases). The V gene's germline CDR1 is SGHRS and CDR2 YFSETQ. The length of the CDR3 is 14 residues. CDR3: CASTPRGGQGTQYF. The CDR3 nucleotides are TGCGCCAGCACCCCTCGGGGTGGGCAAGGGACCCAGTACTTC.

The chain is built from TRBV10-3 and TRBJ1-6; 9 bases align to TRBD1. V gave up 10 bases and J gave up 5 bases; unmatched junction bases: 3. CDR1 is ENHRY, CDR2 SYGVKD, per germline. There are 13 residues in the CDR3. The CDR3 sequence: CATGTGNNSPLHF. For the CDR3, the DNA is TGTGCCACGGGGACAGGGAATAATTCACCCCTCCACTTT.

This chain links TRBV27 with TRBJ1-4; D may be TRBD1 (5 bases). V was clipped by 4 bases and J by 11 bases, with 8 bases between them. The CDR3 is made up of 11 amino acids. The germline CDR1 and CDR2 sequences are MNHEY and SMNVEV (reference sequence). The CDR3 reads CASSWGGKLFF. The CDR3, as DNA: TGTGCCAGCAGTTGGGGGGGGAAACTGTTTTTT.

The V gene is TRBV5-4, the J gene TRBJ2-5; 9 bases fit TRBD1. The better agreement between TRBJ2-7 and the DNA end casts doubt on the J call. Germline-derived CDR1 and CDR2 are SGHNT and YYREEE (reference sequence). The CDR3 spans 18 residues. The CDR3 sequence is CASSLAVMGQGSSYEQYF. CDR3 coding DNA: TGTGCCAGCAGCTTGGCGGTGATGGGACAGGGAAGCTCCTACGAGCAGTACTTC.

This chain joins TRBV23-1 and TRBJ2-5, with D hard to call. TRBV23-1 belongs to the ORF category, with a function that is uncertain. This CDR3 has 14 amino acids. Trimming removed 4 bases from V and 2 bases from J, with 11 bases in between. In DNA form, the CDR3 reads TGCGCCAGCAGTCTCCCAATCGGGCAAGAGACCCAGTACTTC. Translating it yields CASSLPIGQETQYF.